These T cell receptor beta chains were read from a single sample in a study of regulatory T cells in long-lasting Graves disease. Using its own MiXCR run on the multiplex PCR reads, TCRdb lists one record per CDR3 protein. The top ten hold over 15% of the sample, which has approximately 400,000 distinct CDR3 sequences, under 15% seen once. These data were also filed under a second study, of T cells in Graves' hyperthyroidism and ophthalmopathy.

The specimen comprised peripheral blood mononuclear cells (PBMCs), sampled at new diagnosis, from a patient treated with antithyroid drugs. All receptors derive from a woman aged 25 to 45 with Graves disease. Both conserved end residues are trimmed from each CDR3. Fields, in order: V gene, D gene, clone size, CDR3 protein. A D gene is named only where the DNA matches it firmly. Size is stated for part of the rows, as once, few or many counts, or as a class when the clone is expanded.

TRBV5-5 TRBD1 many ASRPNRDRKETQY
TRBV7-8 - many ASNLWADWRGYEQY
TRBV20-1 - many SAGGPQGIGNQPQH
TRBV20-1 TRBD1 many SARLGGGTGVGRRGQPQH
TRBV5-6 TRBD2 - ASSLRLAYTGELF
TRBV3-1 TRBD1 - ASSRATGGDGYT
TRBV7-6 TRBD1 many ASSFEGAGTQY
TRBV12-3/TRBV12-4 - - ASSPTNREMDYGYT
TRBV4-2 - - ASSQEMLSNYGYT
TRBV20-1 TRBD1 - SASQGRGSYNEQF
TRBV6-5 - - ASSFDRRAGNTIY
TRBV12-5 - few ASGRSGRRFDTEAS
TRBV5-1 - few ASSRGESSYNEQF
TRBV30 TRBD1 many AWSAGQGVTEAF
TRBV5-1 TRBD2 many ASRLWTSGNAGDYNEQF
TRBV28 - many ASSPQGNEQY
TRBV29-1 - few SAQRGTTNEKLF
TRBV6-4 - - ASSERDESPLH
TRBV6-2/TRBV6-3 TRBD1 few ASSKGGQGNYGYT